The TCR beta chain described here comes from a study of beta chain features in type 1 diabetes. Sequenced material consisted of expressed TCRB transcripts (all of the isolated RNA was reverse transcribed). Data came from immunoSEQ multiplex PCR; TCRdb stores just in-frame clones and leaves some out. The sample lists over 300,000 clones, 6.5% to 10% seen once, with 0.44% in the top ten. CD4+ cells of the naive, central memory, regulatory and stem cell-like memory types were sorted via CD45RO/CCR7/CD25/CD127/CD95/CD27. With 5 bases removed from V and 0 bases from J, the gap between germline ends came to 12 bases. The CDR3 runs 15 residues. The germline V gene has CDR1 KGHSH and CDR2 LQKENI. This clone was observed many times. What it binds is unknown. The study, taken as a whole, reports: All four CD4+ subsets of Type 1 diabetes patients contained TCRB CDR3s that were moderately but significantly shorter. A pattern of fewer insertions and more deletions at VDJ junctions was seen in type 1 diabetes patients. Within the patient group, naive, central memory and Treg TCRB repertoires appeared more similar to each other than within healthy donors.

The chain couples TRBV18 to TRBJ2-3, with D perhaps TRBD1 (6 bases). This TCR came from a woman younger than 30 in good health. Specimen: central memory CD4+ T cells from blood. The CDR3: CASSAQQGSTDTQYF. The DNA of the CDR3 is TGTGCCAGCTCAGCACAACAGGGAAGCACAGATACGCAGTATTTT.